The rows below give T cell receptor beta chains drawn from one sample of a study of response to subunit inactivated influenza vaccine. TCRdb called the RT-PCR reads again in MiXCR, with one record for every CDR3 protein. The table records 650,000 to 850,000 distinct CDR3 sequences, approximately 15% of them present only once. The sample in question was PBMCs from blood, obtained 14 days before vaccination. The receptors shown here come from a man aged 45-65 years who received an inactivated influenza vaccine. CDR3s leave out the opening cysteine and the closing phenylalanine or tryptophan. Fields, in order: clone size, V gene, J gene, CDR3 protein. For some rows the clone size is stated as once, few or many, or as a class when expanded; others skip it.

>NA|TRBV20-1|TRBJ2-2
SASWTSGGANTGELF
>NA|TRBV20-1|TRBJ2-3
SAMGGGSDTQY
>NA|TRBV6-5|TRBJ2-1
ASSYSWDSSFAYNEQF
>few|TRBV4-1|TRBJ2-1
ASSQDVFGVYNEQF
>few|TRBV18|TRBJ2-7
ASSLLKMGEQY
>many|TRBV3-1|TRBJ2-3
ASSQLVGTADRGFTDTQY
>NA|TRBV29-1|TRBJ2-3
SVRFGATDTQY
>NA|TRBV29-1|TRBJ1-1
SVAEVNTEAF
>NA|TRBV28|TRBJ2-3
ASSFNRGSADTQY
>NA|TRBV4-1|TRBJ2-6
ASSRDRGLSGANVLT
>NA|TRBV4-2|TRBJ1-2
ASSQPGTGRSGYT
>NA|TRBV4-2|TRBJ2-3
ASSQETLADTQY
>NA|TRBV28|TRBJ2-7
ATRTSGSHEQY
>NA|TRBV12-3/TRBV12-4|TRBJ1-4
ASSLTHGTFGEKLF
>many|TRBV20-1|TRBJ2-3
SASAGTGGSAQY
>few|TRBV2|TRBJ2-7
ASGRNRQGAREQY
>many|TRBV7-9|TRBJ2-3
ASSFRDPTDTQY
>NA|TRBV5-1|TRBJ2-6
ASSLVRGGYGANVLT
>NA|TRBV28|TRBJ1-2
AGPGGAPYGYT
>few|TRBV6-2/TRBV6-3|TRBJ2-2
ASSTGRRPRGGELF
>NA|TRBV28|TRBJ2-7
ASSSSNPGTVSSYEQY
>many|TRBV27|TRBJ2-1
ASRTVSSYNEQF
>NA|TRBV9|TRBJ1-5
ASSGNERQPQH
>few|TRBV24-1|TRBJ2-5
APIKGGLVTSETQY
>once|TRBV10-3|TRBJ2-1
AISKMGKEGNNEQF
>NA|TRBV29-1|TRBJ1-1
SVTTGQGTEAF
>few|TRBV7-2|TRBJ2-4
ASSPRTGGSRNIQY
>NA|TRBV4-3|TRBJ2-3
ASSQGGSGEDTQY
>NA|TRBV30|TRBJ1-1
AWDKGGRTEAF
>NA|TRBV20-1|TRBJ1-1
SALRTVEAF
>NA|TRBV28|TRBJ2-6
ASSTGPGGISGANVLT
>NA|TRBV12-3/TRBV12-4|TRBJ1-6
ASSLSGALGSPLH
>few|TRBV11-2|TRBJ2-5
ASGREGQETQY
>NA|TRBV29-1|TRBJ2-1
SVGVAGTGAYSEQF
>many|TRBV25-1|TRBJ1-4
ASSDPGTGGEKLF
>many|TRBV5-1|TRBJ2-3
ASSTSGSTDTQY
>NA|TRBV5-1|TRBJ2-7
ASSPGGGHYEQY
>many|TRBV5-1|TRBJ2-1
ASSVRGAGGDNEQF
>many|TRBV20-1|TRBJ1-1
SARASLSLLNTEAF
>few|TRBV18|TRBJ2-2
ASSPPYRNTGELF
>few|TRBV4-1|TRBJ2-1
ASSQDNSAMFRNEQF
>NA|TRBV5-1|TRBJ2-5
ASSLLDSQETQY